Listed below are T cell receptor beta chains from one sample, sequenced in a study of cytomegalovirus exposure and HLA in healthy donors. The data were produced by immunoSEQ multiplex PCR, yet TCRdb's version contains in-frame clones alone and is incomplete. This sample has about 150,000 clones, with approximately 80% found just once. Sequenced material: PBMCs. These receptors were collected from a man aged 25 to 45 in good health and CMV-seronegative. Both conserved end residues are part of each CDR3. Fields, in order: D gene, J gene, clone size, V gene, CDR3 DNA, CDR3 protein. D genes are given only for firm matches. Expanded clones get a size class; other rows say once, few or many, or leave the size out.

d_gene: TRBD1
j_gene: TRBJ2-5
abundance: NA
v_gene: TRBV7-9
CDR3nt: TGTGCCAGCAGCTTAGGTTTGCGGACAGGGGGCATAAAGCAAGAGACCCAGTACTTC
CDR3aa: CASSLGLRTGGIKQETQYF

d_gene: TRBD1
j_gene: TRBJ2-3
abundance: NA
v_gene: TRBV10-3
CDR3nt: TGTGCCATCAGTGGCCGGGACAGGGGGCTTACAGATACGCAGTATTTT
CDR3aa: CAISGRDRGLTDTQYF

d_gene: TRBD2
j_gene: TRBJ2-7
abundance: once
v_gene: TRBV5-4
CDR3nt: TGTGCCAGCAGCGCCGGGGGACTAGCGGGGGTGACCTACGAGCAGTACTTC
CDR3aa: CASSAGGLAGVTYEQYF

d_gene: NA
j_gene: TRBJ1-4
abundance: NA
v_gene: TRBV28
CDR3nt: TGTGCCCTCGGGGCAACTAATGAAAAACTGTTTTTT
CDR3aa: CALGATNEKLFF

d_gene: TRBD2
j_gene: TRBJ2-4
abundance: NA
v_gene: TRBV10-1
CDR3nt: TGCGCCAGCAGTGCGGGAGGGTTGGACAAAAACATTCAGTACTTC
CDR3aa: CASSAGGLDKNIQYF

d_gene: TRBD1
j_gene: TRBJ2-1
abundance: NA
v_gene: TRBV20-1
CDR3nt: TGCAGTGCGACAGGGTACAATGAGCAGTTCTTC
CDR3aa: CSATGYNEQFF

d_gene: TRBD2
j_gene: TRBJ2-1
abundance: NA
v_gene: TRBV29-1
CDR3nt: TGCAGCGTCCGACCTAGCGGACCCTACAATGAGCAGTTCTTC
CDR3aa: CSVRPSGPYNEQFF

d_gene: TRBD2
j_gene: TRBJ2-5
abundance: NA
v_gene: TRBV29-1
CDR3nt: TGCAGCGTTGTCCCCGGGAGGGCCTTAAAAGAGACCCAGTACTTC
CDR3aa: CSVVPGRALKETQYF

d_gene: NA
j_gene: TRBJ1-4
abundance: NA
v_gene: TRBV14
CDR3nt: TGTGCCAGCAGCCAAGAATGGGGCACTAATGAAAAACTGTTTTTT
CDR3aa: CASSQEWGTNEKLFF

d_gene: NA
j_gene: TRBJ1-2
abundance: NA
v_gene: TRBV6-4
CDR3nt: TGTGCCAGCAGTGACTCGGCGGGGCGTACCCCCTATGGCTACACCTTC
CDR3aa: CASSDSAGRTPYGYTF

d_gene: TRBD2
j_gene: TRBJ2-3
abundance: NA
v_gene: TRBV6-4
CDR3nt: TGTGCCAGCAGTCGGTTAGCGGGTGCTAGCACAGATACGCAGTATTTT
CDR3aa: CASSRLAGASTDTQYF

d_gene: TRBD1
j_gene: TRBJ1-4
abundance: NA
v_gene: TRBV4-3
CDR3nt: TGCGCCAGCAGCCCCTCCCCTAGGACAGGGCCTGAGGAAAAACTGTTTTTT
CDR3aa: CASSPSPRTGPEEKLFF

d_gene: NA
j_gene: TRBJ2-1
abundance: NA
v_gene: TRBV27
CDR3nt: TGTGCCAGCAGTTTATACCCGACAGCTTACAATGAGCAGTTCTTC
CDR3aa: CASSLYPTAYNEQFF